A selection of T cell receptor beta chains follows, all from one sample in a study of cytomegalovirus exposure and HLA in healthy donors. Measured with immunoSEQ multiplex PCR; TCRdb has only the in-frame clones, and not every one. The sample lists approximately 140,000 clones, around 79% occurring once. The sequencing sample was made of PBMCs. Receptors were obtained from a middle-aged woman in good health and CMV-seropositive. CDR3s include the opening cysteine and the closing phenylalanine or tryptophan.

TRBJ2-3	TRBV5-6	CASSFLSVAGGTDTQYF
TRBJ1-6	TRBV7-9	CASSLAPLFGGGSPLHF
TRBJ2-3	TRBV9	CASSPGLSGGAKDTQYF
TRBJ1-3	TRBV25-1	CASSEPQGRKTVYF
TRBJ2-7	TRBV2	CASSASLAVVSYEQYF
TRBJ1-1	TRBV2	CATEAGTEAFF
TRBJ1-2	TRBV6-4	CASSELGQGGGYTF
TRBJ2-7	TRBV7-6	CASSPGQGYEQYF
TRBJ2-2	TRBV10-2	CASGQINTEELFF
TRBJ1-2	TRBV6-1	CASTTTGADGYTF
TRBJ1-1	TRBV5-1	CASSPLAGMNTEAFF
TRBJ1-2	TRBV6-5	CASSYSRTGGIYGYTF
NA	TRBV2	CASRTALRYEQYF
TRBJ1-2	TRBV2	CASSADTERGGYTF
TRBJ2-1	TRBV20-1	CSAPLEQFF
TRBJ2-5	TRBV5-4	CASSPIQGLETQYF
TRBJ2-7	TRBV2	CASSESGTGTYEQYF
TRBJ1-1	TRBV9	CASSVGGGALNTEAFF
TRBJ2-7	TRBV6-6	CASSVDIFYEQYF
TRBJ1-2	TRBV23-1	CASPPIRGPCGYTF
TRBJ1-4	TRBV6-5	CASSFDRGNGKLFF
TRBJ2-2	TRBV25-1	CASSGTGGNGELFF
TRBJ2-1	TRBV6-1	CASSETGQGANNEQFF
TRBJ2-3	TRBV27	CASSPTSGRPTDTQYF
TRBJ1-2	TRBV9	CASSSGTGNYGYTF
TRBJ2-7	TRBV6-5	CASSSPAGGNYEQYF
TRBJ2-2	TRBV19	CASSQQGLTGGELFF
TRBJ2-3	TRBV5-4	CASTYFATDTQYF
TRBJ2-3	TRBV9	CASSVDFSVFTDTQYF
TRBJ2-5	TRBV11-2	CASSLVSLRETQYF
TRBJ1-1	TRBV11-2	CASSGQGGTEAFF
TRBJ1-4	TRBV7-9	CASSTRTGVATNEKLFF
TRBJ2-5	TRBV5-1	CASSLRPEETQYF
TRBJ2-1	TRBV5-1	CASSISTSSSYNEQFF
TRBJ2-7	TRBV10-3	CAITGQAGGYEQYF
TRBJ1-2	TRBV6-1	CASSEGPHGYGYTF
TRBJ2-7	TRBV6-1	CASSDSRVYEQYF
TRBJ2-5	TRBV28	CASSLGQGNQETQYF
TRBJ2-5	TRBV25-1	CASSESRGFVQETQYF
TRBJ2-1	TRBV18	CASSRTSGGPNEQFF
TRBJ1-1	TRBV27	CASSREYRGTEAFF
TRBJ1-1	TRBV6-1	CASLGPVGTEAFF
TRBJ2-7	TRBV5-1	CASSLREGTYEQYF
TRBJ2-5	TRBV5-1	CASSVNPSGITQETQYF
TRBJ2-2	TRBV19	CASAPAGGPSGELFF
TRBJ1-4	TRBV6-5	CASSYNRGTPGEKLFF
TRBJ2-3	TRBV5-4	CASSPWSGRGTDTQYF